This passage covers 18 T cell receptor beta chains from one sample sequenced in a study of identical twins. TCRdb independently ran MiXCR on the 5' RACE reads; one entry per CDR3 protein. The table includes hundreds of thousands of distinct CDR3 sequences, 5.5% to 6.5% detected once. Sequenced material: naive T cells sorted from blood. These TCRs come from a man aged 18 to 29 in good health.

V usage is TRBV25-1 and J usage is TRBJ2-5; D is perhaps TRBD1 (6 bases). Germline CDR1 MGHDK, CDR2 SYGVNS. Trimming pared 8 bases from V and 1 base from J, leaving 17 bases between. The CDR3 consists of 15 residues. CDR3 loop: CASSPGQLTQETQYF. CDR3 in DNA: TGTGCCAGCTCTCCTGGACAGCTCACCCAAGAGACCCAGTACTTC.

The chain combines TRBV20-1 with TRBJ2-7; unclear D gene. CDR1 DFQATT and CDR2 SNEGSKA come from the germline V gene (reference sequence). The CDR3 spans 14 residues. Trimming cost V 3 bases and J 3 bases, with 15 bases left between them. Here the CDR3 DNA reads TGCAGTGCTAGGCCAGGAGAAACTCACTACGAGCAGTACTTC. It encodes CSARPGETHYEQYF.

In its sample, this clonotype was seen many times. The CDR3 DNA follows: TGCAGTGCTCATAAAAATCAGCCCCAGCATTTT. Translated: CSAHKNQPQHF. The chain combines TRBV20-1 with TRBJ1-5; D gene ambiguous. The germline V gene has CDR1 DFQATT and CDR2 SNEGSKA (reference sequence). The CDR3 is 11 residues long. V was cut by 5 bases and J by 4 bases, with 6 bases left in between.

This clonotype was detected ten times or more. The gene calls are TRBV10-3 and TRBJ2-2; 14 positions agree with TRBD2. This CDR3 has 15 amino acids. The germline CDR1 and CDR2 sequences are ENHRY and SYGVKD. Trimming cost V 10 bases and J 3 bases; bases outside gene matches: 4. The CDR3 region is CATRGLAGDTGELFF. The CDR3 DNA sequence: TGTGCCACCCGGGGACTAGCGGGGGACACCGGGGAGCTGTTTTTT.

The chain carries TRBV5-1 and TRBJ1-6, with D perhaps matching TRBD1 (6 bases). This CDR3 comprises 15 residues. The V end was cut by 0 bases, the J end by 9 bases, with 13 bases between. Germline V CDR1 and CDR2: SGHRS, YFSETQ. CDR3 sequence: CASSLDAGVGSPLHF. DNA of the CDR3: TGCGCCAGCAGCTTGGACGCAGGGGTGGGTTCACCCCTCCACTTT.

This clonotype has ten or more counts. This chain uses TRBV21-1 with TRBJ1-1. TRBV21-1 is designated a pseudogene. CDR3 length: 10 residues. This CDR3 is CASSNVEAFF. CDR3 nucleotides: TGTGCCAGCAGCAACGTCGAAGCTTTCTTT.

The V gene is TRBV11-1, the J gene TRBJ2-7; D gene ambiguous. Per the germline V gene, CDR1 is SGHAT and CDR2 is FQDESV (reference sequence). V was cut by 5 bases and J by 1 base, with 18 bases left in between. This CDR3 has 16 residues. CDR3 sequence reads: CASSLRWAARSYEQYF. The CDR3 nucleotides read TGTGCCAGCAGCCTGAGGTGGGCTGCCAGGTCCTACGAGCAGTACTTC. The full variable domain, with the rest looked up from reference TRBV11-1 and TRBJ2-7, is EAEVAQSPRYKITEKSQAVAFWCDPISGHATLYWYRQILGQGPELLVQFQDESVVDDSQLPKDRFSAERLKGVDSTLKIQPAELGDSAMYLCASSLRWAARSYEQYFGPGTRLTVT.

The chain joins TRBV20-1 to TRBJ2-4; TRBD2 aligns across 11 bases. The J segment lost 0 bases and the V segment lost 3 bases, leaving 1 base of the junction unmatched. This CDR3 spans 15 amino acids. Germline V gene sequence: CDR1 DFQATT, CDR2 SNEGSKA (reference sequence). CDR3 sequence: CSASGLAGAKNIQYF. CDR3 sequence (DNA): TGCAGTGCTAGCGGACTAGCGGGAGCCAAAAACATTCAGTACTTC.

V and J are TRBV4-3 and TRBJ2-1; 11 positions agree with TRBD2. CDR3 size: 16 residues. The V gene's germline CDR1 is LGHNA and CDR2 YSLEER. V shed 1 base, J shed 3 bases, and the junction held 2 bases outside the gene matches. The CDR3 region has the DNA TGCGCCAGCAGCCAAGGACTAGCGGGACTCTACAATGAGCAGTTCTTC. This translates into CASSQGLAGLYNEQFF.

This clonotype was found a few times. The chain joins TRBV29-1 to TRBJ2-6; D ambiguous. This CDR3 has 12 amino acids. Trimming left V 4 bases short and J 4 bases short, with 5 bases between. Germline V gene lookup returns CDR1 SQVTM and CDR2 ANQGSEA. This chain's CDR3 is CSVGLGANVLTF. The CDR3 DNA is TGCAGCGTTGGGTTAGGGGCCAACGTCCTGACTTTC.

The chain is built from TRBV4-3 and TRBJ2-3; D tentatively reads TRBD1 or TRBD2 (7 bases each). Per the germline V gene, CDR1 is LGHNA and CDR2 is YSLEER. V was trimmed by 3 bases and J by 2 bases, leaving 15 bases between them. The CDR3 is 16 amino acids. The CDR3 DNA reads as TGCGCCAGCAGCCATGGGGGGGGACAGACCACAGATACGCAGTATTTT. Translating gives CASSHGGGQTTDTQYF.

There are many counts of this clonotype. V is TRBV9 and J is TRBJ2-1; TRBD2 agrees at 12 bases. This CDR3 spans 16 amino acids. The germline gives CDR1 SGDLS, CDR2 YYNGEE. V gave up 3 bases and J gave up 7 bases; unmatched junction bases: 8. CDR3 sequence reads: CASSATLAGGRNEQFF. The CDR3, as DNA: TGTGCCAGCAGCGCCACTCTAGCGGGAGGGAGGAATGAGCAGTTCTTC.

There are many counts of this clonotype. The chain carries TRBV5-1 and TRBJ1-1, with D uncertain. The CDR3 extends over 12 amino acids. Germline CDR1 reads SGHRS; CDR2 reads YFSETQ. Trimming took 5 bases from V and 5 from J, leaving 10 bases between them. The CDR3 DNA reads TGCGCCAGCAGACCGAGCGGAACTGAAGCTTTCTTT. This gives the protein CASRPSGTEAFF.

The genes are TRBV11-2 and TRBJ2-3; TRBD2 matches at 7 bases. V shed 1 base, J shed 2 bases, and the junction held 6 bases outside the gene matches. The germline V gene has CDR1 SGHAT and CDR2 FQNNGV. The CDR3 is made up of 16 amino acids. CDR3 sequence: CASSLGYGGTTDTQYF. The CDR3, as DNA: TGTGCCAGCAGCTTAGGGTACGGGGGGACCACAGATACGCAGTATTTT.

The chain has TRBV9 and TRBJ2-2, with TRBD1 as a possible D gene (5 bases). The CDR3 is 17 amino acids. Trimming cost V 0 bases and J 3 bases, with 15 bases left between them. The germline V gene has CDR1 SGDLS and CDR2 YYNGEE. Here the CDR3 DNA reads TGTGCCAGCAGCGTAGCTATAAGGGTAGGGGACACCGGGGAGCTGTTTTTT. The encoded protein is CASSVAIRVGDTGELFF.

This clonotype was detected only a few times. CDR3: CASSVRLAGVGETQYF. The CDR3 nucleotides read TGTGCCAGCAGCGTTCGACTAGCGGGAGTGGGGGAGACCCAGTACTTC. The chain joins TRBV7-6 to TRBJ2-5; TRBD2 agrees at 12 bases. The V segment lost 5 bases and the J segment 5 bases; nucleotides outside the gene matches: 9. CDR3 length equals 16 residues. Germline-derived CDR1 and CDR2 are SGHVS and FNYEAQ.

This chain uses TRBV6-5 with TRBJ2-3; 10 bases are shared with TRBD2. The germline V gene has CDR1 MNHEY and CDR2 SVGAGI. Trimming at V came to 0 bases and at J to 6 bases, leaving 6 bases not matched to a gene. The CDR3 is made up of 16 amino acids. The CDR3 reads CASSYSTSGSWDTQYF. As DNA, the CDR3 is TGTGCCAGCAGTTACTCGACTAGCGGGTCATGGGATACGCAGTATTTT.

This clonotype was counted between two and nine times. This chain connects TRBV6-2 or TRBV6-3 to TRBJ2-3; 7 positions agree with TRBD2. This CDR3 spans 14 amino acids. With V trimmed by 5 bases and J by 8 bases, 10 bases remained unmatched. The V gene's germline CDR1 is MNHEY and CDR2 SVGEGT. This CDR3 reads CASSPGGGWSTQYF. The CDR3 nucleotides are TGTGCCAGCAGTCCTGGGGGGGGGTGGAGTACGCAGTATTTT.